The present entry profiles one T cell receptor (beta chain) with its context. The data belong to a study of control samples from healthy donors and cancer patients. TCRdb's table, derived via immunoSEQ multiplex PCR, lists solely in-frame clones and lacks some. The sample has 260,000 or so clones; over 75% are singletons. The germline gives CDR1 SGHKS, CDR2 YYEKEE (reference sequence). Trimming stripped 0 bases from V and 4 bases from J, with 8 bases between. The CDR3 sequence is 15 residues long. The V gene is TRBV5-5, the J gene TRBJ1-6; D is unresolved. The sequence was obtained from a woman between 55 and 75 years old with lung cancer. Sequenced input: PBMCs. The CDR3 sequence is CASSLEVGYNSPLHF. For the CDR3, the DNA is TGTGCCAGCAGCTTGGAGGTTGGTTATAATTCACCCCTCCACTTT.